A single T cell receptor (beta chain) is shown here with its context. Its target is unknown. This specimen comes from a study of T cell responses to AZD1222 COVID-19 vaccine. Study observations and caveats: Targets within unmutated variant regions were reportedly found for nearly half of spike-specific TCRs.

V shed 4 bases, J shed 14 bases, and the junction held 5 bases outside the gene matches. This CDR3 region has 11 residues. Germline CDR1 MDHEN, CDR2 SYDVKM. TCRdb keeps only in-frame clones here, not all; method: immunoSEQ multiplex PCR. Found here are around 140,000 clones, around 85% of them singletons; the top ten hold approximately 8%. The rearrangement uses TRBV28 and TRBJ2-1, with 7 bases fitting TRBD1. Specimen: peripheral blood, collected 28 days after the second dose of the MenACWY control vaccine. The clonotype comes from an adult who received the MenACWY meningococcal vaccine as a control. The CDR3, as DNA: TGTGCCAGCAGTTGGACCGACAGGGAGTTCTTC. This encodes CASSWTDREFF.